The clone carrying this TCR beta chain was counted a few times. This likely stems from a read error, as it lies one base from a far larger clone. Per the germline V gene, CDR1 is MRHNA and CDR2 is SNTAGT. The CDR3 spans 16 residues. The ends were cut back, 3 bases at V and 6 bases at J, with 17 bases in the middle. The sample originates from a study of prognosis after radiotherapy for stage I lung cancer. Study details: Radiotherapy: SBRT, 3 to 5 fractions, biologically effective dose at least 100 Gy.

The genomic DNA TCR beta CDR3 region underwent two rounds of multiplex PCR. Used in first-round PCR were primers specific to each TRBV and TRBJ gene. TCRdb reanalysed the multiplex PCR reads using MiXCR and keeps one entry per CDR3 protein. Of around 26,000 distinct CDR3 sequences listed, about 32% are singletons. This TCR came from a donor aged 50 or older with non-small cell lung cancer. The rearrangement joins TRBV6-4 to TRBJ2-2; weak D call: TRBD1 (5 bases). The material sequenced was PBMCs, taken before or after stereotactic body radiation therapy (not recorded which). CDR3 coding DNA: TGTGCCAGCAGTGAATATACCAGGGTGGATTCCGGGGAGCTGTTTTTT. Translated, it gives CASSEYTRVDSGELFF.